The present TCR beta chain was sequenced within a study of blood T cell repertoires in COVID-19. Data came from immunoSEQ multiplex PCR; TCRdb stores just in-frame clones and leaves some out. The sample holds roughly 500,000 clones, roughly nine tenths seen once. Germline CDR1 is SQVTM and CDR2 is ANQGSEA. This CDR3 is 15 amino acids long. The V gene end was trimmed by 7 bases and the J gene end by 1 base; junction bases not matched to a gene: 9. The clonotype comes from a man in his late teens or twenties with COVID-19, enrolled during active disease. This rearrangement joins TRBV29-1 to TRBJ2-3, with TRBD2 matching 9 bases. The specimen was peripheral blood. DNA of the CDR3: TGCAGCGCCGTCTTAGCGGGAGACGGCACAGATACGCAGTATTTT. This gives the protein CSAVLAGDGTDTQYF.